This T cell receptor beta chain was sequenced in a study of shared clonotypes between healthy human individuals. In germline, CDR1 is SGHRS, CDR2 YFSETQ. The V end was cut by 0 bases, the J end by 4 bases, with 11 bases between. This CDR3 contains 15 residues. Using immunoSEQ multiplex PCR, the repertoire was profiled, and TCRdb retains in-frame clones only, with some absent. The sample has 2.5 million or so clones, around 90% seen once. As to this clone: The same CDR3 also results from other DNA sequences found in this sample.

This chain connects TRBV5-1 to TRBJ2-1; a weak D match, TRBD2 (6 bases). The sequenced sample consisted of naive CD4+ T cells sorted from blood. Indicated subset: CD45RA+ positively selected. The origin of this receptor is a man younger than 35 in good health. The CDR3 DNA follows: TGCGCCAGCAGCTTGGCGGTCGCGGGGTACAATGAGCAGTTCTTC. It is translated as CASSLAVAGYNEQFF.